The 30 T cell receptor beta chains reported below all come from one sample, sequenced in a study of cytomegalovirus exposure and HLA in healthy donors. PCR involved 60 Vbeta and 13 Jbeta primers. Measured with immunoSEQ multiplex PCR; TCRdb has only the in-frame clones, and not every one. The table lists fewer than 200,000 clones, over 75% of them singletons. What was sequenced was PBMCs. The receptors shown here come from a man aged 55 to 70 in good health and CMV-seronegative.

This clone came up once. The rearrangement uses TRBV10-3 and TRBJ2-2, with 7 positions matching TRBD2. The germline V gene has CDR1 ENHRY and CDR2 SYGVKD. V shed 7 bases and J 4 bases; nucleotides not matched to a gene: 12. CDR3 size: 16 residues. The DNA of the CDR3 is TGTGCCATCACCGGGACTATGCTAAGCCCCACCGGGGAGCTGTTTTTT. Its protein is CAITGTMLSPTGELFF.

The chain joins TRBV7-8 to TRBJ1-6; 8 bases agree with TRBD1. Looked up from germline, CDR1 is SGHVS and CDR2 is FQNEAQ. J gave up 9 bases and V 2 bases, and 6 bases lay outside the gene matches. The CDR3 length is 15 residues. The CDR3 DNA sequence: TGTGCCAGCAGCTTAAGACAGGGGACGGGTTCACCCCTCCACTTT. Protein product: CASSLRQGTGSPLHF. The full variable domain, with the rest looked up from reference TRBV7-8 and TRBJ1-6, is GAGVSQSPRYKVAKRGQDVALRCDPISGHVSLFWYQQALGQGPEFLTYFQNEAQLDKSGLPSDRFFAERPEGSVSTLKIQRTQQEDSAVYLCASSLRQGTGSPLHFGNGTRLTVT.

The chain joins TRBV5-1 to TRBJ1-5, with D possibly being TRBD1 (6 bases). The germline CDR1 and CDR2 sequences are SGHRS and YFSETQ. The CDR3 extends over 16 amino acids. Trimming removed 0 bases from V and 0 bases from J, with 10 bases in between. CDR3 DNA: TGCGCCAGCAGCTTGGTCAGGGGCGATAGCAATCAGCCCCAGCATTTT. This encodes CASSLVRGDSNQPQHF.

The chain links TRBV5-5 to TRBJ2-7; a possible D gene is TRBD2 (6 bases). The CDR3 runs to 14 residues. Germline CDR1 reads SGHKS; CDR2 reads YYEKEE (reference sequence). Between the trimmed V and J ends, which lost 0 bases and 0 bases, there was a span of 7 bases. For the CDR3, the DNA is TGTGCCAGCAGCTTGGAGGGAGGCTCCTACGAGCAGTACTTC. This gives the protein CASSLEGGSYEQYF. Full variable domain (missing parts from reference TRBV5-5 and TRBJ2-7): DAGVTQSPTHLIKTRGQQVTLRCSPISGHKSVSWYQQVLGQGPQFIFQYYEKEERGRGNFPDRFSARQFPNYSSELNVNALLLGDSALYLCASSLEGGSYEQYFGPGTRLTVT.

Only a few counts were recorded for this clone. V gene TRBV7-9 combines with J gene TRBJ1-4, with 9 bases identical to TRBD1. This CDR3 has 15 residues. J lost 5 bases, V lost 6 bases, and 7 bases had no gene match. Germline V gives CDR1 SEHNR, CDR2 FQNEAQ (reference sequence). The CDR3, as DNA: TGTGCCAGCAGACTAGCAGGACAGGGGAATGAAAAACTGTTTTTT. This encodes CASRLAGQGNEKLFF.

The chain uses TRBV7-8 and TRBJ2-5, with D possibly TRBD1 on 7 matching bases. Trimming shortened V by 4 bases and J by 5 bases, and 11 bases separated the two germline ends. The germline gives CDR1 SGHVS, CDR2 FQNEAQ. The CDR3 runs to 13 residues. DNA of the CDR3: TGTGCCAGCAGCTCCCCAGGGGGGGAGACCCAGTACTTC. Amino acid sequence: CASSSPGGETQYF.

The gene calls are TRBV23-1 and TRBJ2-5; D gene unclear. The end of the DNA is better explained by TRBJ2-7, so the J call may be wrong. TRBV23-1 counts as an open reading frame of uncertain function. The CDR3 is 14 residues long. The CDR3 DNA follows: TGCGCCAGCAGTCACGACAAATCGGCCTACGAGCAGTACTTC. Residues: CASSHDKSAYEQYF.

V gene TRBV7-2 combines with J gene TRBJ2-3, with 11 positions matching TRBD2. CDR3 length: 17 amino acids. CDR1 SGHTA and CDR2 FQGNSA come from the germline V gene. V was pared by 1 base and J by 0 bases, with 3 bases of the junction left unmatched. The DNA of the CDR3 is TGTGCCAGCAGCTTAGTAAGACTAGCGGGGAGCACAGATACGCAGTATTTT. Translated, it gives CASSLVRLAGSTDTQYF.

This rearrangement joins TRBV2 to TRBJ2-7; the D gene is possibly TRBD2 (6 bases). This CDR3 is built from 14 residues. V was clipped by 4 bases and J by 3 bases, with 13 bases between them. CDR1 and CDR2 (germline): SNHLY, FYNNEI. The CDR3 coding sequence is TGTGCCAGCAGTGTAGGAGGGCAGGTCTACGAGCAGTACTTC. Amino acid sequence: CASSVGGQVYEQYF.

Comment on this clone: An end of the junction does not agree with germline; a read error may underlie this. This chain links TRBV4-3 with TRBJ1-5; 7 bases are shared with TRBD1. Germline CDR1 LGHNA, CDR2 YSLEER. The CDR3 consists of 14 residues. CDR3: CASSQVPGGQPQNF. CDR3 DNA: TGCGCCAGCAGCCAAGTACCAGGGGGTCAGCCCCAGAATTTT.

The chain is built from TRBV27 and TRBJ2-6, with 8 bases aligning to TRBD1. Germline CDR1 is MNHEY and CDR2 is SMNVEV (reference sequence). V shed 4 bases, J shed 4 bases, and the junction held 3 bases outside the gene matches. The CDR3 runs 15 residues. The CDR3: CASSSGGAGANVLTF. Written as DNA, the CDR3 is TGTGCCAGCAGTTCAGGGGGCGCGGGGGCCAACGTCCTGACTTTC.

The CDR3 region is CASSQDVGNSQREFKAFF. The CDR3 coding sequence is TGCGCCAGCAGCCAAGACGTGGGGAACAGCCAACGGGAGTTTAAAGCTTTCTTT. This sequence joins TRBV4-1 and TRBJ1-1; D gene uncertain. The germline V gene has CDR1 MGHRA and CDR2 YSYEKL. This CDR3 comprises 18 residues. Trimming removed 0 bases from V and 9 bases from J, with 26 bases in between.

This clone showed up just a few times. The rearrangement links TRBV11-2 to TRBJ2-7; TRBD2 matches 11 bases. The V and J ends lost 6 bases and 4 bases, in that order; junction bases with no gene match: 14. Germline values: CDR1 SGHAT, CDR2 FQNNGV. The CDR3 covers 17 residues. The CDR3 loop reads CASSGTSGPAQGYEQYF. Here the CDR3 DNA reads TGTGCCAGCAGTGGGACTAGCGGCCCCGCCCAGGGATACGAGCAGTACTTC.

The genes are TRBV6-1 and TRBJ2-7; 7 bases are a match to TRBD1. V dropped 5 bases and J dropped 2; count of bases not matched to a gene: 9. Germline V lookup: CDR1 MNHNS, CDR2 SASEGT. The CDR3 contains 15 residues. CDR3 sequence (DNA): TGTGCCAGCAGTACACAGGGGACGAGCGCCTACGAGCAGTACTTC. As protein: CASSTQGTSAYEQYF.

The CDR3 spells CASSPTSGGLLYNEQFF. The CDR3 coding sequence is TGTGCCAGCAGTCCTACTAGCGGGGGCCTCCTCTACAATGAGCAGTTCTTC. The chain recombines TRBV27 with TRBJ2-1; 11 positions match TRBD2. The CDR3 loop spans 17 amino acids. The germline CDR1 and CDR2 sequences are MNHEY and SMNVEV (reference sequence). Unmatched junction bases numbered 9, after V lost 5 bases and J lost 3 bases.

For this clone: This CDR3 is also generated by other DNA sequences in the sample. For the CDR3, the DNA is TGTGCCAGCAGCAAGGACAGGGTTGGCGGCTACACCTTC. Its protein is CASSKDRVGGYTF. The J gene is TRBJ1-2, the V gene TRBV6-5, with 8 positions matching TRBD1. There are 13 residues in the CDR3. Trimming removed 6 bases from V and 8 bases from J; junction bases left unmatched: 8. Per the germline V gene, CDR1 is MNHEY and CDR2 is SVGAGI.

CDR3 protein: CASSLEQGYEQYF. The CDR3 nucleotides read TGTGCCAGCAGCTTAGAACAGGGCTACGAGCAGTACTTC. The rearrangement uses TRBV7-6 and TRBJ2-7, with D perhaps matching TRBD1 (6 bases). Germline CDR1 reads SGHVS; CDR2 reads FNYEAQ. The length of the CDR3 is 13 residues. With 1 base removed from V and 3 bases from J, the gap between germline ends came to 7 bases. The full variable domain, with the rest looked up from reference TRBV7-6 and TRBJ2-7, is GAGVSQSPRYKVTKRGQDVALRCDPISGHVSLYWYRQALGQGPEFLTYFNYEAQQDKSGLPNDRFSAERPEGSISTLTIQRTEQRDSAMYRCASSLEQGYEQYFGPGTRLTVT.

The DNA of the CDR3 is TGTGCCAGCAGTGAATCGGCAGGCCACTATGGCTACACCTTC. Protein product: CASSESAGHYGYTF. The genes are TRBV6-1 and TRBJ1-2, with D uncertain. V was clipped by 2 bases and J by 3 bases, with 10 bases between them. The length of the CDR3 is 14 residues. Germline lookup yields CDR1 MNHNS and CDR2 SASEGT.

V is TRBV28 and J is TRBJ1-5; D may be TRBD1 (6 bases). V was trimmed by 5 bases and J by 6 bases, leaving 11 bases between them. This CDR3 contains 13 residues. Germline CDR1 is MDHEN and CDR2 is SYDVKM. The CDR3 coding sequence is TGTGCCAGCAGTAGGGAACAGGGTCAGCCCCAGCATTTT. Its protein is CASSREQGQPQHF.

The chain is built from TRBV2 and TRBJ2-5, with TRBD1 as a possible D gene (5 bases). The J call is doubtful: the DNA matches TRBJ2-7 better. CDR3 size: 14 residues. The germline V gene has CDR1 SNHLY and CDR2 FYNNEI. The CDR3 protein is CASSEGPGLYEQYF. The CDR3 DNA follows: TGTGCCAGCAGTGAAGGGCCAGGGTTGTACGAGCAGTACTTC.

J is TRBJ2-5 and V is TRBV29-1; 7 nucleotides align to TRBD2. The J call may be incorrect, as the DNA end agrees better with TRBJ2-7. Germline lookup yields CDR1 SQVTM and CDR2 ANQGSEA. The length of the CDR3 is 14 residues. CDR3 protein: CSVEVGAGSYEQYF. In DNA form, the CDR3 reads TGCAGCGTTGAAGTGGGAGCGGGGTCCTACGAGCAGTACTTC.

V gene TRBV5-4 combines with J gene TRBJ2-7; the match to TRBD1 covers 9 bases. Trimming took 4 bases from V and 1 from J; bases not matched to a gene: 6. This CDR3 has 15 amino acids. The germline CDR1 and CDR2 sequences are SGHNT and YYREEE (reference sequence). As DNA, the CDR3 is TGTGCCAGCAGCCCCGGGACAGGGCGGTCCTACGAGCAGTACTTC. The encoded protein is CASSPGTGRSYEQYF.

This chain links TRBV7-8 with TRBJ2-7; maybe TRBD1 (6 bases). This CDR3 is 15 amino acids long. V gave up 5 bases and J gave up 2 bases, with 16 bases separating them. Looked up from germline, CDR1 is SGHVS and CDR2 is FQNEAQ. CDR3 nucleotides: TGTGCCAGCAGCGTTTCCACAGGGTTCCCCTACGAGCAGTACTTC. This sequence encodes CASSVSTGFPYEQYF.

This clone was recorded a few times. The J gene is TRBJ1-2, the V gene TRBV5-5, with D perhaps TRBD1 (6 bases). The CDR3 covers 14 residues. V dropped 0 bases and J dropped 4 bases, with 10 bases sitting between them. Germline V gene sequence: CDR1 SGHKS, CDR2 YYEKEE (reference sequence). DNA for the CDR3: TGTGCCAGCAGCTTGGATTGGACAGTCTATGGCTACACCTTC. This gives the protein CASSLDWTVYGYTF.

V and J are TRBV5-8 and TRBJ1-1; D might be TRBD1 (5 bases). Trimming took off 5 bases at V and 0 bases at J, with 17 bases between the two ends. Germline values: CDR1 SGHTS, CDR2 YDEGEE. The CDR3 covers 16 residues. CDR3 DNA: TGTGCCAGCAGATACGACAGTACAAAATTGAACACTGAAGCTTTCTTT. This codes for CASRYDSTKLNTEAFF.

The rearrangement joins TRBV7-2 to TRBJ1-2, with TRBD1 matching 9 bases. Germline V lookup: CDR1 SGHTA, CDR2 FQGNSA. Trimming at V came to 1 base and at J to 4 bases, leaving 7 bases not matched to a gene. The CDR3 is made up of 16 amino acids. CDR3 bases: TGTGCCAGCAGCTTAGAGGGTTGGGACAGGGTCTATGGCTACACCTTC. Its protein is CASSLEGWDRVYGYTF.

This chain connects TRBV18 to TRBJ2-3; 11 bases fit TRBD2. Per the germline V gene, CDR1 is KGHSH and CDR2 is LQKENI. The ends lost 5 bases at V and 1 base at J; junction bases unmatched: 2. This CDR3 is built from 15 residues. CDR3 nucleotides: TGTGCCAGCTCAGGGGGACTAGCGGGCACAGATACGCAGTATTTT. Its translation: CASSGGLAGTDTQYF. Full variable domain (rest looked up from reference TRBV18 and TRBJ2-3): NAGVMQNPRHLVRRRGQEARLRCSPMKGHSHVYWYRQLPEEGLKFMVYLQKENIIDESGMPKERFSAEFPKEGPSILRIQQVVRGDSAAYFCASSGGLAGTDTQYFGPGTRLTVL.

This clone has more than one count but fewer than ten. CDR3 loop: CASTLTARQGGNEQYF. The CDR3 DNA sequence: TGTGCCAGCACCCTCACCGCCCGACAGGGTGGTAACGAGCAGTACTTC. The chain has TRBV7-8 and TRBJ2-7; TRBD1 agrees at 7 bases. Germline CDR1 and CDR2: SGHVS and FQNEAQ. This CDR3 is 16 amino acids long. With V trimmed by 7 bases and J by 5 bases, 17 bases remained unmatched.

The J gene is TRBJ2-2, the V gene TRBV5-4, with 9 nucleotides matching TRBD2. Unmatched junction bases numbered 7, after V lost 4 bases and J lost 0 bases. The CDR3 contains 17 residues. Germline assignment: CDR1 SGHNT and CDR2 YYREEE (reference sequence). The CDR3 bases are TGTGCCAGCAGCAGGCTAGCGGGACCTACGAACACCGGGGAGCTGTTTTTT. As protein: CASSRLAGPTNTGELFF.

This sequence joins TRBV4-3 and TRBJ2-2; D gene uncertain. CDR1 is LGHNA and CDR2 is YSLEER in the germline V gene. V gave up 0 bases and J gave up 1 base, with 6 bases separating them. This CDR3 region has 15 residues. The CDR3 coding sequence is TGCGCCAGCAGCCAAGATGACATGAACACCGGGGAGCTGTTTTTT. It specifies CASSQDDMNTGELFF.